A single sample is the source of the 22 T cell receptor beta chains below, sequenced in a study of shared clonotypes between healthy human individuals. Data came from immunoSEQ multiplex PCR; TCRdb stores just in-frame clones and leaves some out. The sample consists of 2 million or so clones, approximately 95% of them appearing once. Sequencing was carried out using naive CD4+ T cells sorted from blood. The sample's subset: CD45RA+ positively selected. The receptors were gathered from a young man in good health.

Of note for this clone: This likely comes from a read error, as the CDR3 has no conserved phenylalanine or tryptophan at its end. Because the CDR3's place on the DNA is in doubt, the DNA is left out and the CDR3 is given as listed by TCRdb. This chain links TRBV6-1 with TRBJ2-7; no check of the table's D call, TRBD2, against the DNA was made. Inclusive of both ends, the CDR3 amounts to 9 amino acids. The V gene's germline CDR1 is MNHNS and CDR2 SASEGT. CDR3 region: CASGLGEAI.

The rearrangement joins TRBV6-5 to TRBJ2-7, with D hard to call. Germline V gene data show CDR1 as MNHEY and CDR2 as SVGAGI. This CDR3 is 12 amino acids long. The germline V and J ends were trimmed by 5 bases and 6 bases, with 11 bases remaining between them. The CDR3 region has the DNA TGTGCCAGCAGTAGACCCTGGGGCGAGCAGTACTTC. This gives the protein CASSRPWGEQYF.

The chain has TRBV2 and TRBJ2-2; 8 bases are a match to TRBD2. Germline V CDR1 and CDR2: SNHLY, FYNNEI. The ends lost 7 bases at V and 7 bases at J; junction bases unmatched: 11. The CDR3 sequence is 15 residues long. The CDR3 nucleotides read TGTGCCAGCACCCTGGAGCGGGGGCCCGGCGGGGAGCTGTTTTTT. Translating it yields CASTLERGPGGELFF.

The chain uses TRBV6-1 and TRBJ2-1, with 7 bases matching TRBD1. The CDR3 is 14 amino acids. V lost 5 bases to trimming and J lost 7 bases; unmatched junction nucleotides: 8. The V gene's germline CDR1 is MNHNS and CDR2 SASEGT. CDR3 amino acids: CASSQDRVGNEQFF. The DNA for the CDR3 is TGTGCCAGCAGTCAAGACAGGGTGGGGAATGAGCAGTTCTTC.

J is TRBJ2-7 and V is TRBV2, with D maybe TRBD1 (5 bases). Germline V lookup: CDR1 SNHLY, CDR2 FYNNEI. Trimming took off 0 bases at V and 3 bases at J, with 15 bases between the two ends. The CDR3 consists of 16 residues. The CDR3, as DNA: TGTGCCAGCAGTGAAGCGCTTAGGACAAGCCGCTACGAGCAGTACTTC. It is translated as CASSEALRTSRYEQYF.

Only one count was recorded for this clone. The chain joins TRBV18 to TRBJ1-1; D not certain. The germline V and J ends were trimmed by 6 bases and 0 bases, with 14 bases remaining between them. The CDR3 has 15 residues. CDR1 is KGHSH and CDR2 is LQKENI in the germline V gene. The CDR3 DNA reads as TGTGCCAGCTCCCTAATGTCTTATCTGAACACTGAAGCTTTCTTT. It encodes CASSLMSYLNTEAFF.

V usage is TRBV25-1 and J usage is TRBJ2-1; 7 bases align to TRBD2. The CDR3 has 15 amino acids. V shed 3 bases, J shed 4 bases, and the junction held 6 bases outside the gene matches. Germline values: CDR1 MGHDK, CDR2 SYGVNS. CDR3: CASSEREKVYNEQFF. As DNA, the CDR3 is TGTGCCAGCAGTGAGCGGGAGAAGGTGTACAATGAGCAGTTCTTC.

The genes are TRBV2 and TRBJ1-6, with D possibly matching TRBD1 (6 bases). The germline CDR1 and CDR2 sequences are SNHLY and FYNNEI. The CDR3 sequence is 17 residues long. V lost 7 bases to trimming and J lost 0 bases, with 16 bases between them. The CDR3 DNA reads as TGTGCCAGCAAACCGACAGGCCGGCACTCCTATAATTCACCCCTCCACTTT. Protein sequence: CASKPTGRHSYNSPLHF.

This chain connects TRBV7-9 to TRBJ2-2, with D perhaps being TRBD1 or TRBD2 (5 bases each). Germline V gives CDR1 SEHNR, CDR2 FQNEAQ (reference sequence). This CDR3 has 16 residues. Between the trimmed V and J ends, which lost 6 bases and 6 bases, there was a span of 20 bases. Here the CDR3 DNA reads TGTGCCAGCAGATCGGCCGGGACCTTTTACTCCGGGGAGCTGTTTTTT. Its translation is CASRSAGTFYSGELFF.

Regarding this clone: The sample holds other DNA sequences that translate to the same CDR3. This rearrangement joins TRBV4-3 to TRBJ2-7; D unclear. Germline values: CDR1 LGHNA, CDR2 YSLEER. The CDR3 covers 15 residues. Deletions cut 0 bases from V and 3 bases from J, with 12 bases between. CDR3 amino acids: CASSQDSQSSYEQYF. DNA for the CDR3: TGCGCCAGCAGCCAAGACTCACAGAGTAGCTACGAGCAGTACTTC.

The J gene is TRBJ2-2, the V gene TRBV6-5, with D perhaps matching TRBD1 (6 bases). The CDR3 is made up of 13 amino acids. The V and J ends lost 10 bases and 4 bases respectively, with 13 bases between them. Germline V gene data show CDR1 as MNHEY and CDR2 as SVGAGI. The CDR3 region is CATRGASTGELFF. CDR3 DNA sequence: TGTGCCACCAGGGGAGCTTCCACCGGGGAGCTGTTTTTT.

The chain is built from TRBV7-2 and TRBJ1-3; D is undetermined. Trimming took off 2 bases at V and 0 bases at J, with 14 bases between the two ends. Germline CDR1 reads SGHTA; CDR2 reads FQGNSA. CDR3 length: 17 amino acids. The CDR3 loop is CASSLRRSGFSGNTIYF. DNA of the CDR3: TGTGCCAGCAGCTTACGTCGGAGCGGTTTCTCTGGAAACACCATATATTTT. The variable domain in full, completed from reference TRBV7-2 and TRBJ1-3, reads GAGVSQSPSNKVTEKGKDVELRCDPISGHTALYWYRQSLGQGLEFLIYFQGNSAPDKSGLPSDRFSAERTGGSVSTLTIQRTQQEDSAVYLCASSLRRSGFSGNTIYFGEGSWLTVV.

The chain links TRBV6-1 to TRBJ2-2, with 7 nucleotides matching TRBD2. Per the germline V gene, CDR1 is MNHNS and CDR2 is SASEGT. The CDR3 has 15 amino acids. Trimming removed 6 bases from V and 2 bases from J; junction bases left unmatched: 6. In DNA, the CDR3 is TGTGCCAGCAGACTGGGGGGGGAAAACACCGGGGAGCTGTTTTTT. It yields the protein CASRLGGENTGELFF.

The CDR3 loop reads CASSGQVSPRETQYF. The CDR3 nucleotides read TGTGCCAGCAGCGGACAGGTTTCCCCACGCGAGACCCAGTACTTC. The V and J genes are TRBV7-9 and TRBJ2-5; the match to TRBD1 covers 7 bases. The CDR3 is made up of 15 amino acids. Losses at the gene ends were 5 bases for V and 5 bases for J; bases not matched to a gene: 11. The germline V gene has CDR1 SEHNR and CDR2 FQNEAQ (reference sequence).

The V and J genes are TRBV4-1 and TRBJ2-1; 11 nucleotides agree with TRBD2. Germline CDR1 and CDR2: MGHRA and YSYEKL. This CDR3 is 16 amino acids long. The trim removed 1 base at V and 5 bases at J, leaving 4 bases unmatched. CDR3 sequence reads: CASSQGASGGNNEQFF. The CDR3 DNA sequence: TGCGCCAGCAGCCAAGGGGCTAGCGGGGGGAACAATGAGCAGTTCTTC.

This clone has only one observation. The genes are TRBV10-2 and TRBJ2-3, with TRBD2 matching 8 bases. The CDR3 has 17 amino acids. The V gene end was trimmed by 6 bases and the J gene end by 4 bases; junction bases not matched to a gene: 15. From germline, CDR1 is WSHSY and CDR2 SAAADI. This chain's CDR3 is CASRSPPGGLSSDTQYF. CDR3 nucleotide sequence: TGCGCCAGCAGGAGTCCCCCGGGGGGGCTAAGTTCAGATACGCAGTATTTT.

DNA of the CDR3: TGTGCCAGCAGCCCAACTCGGACTGAAGCTTTCTTT. It translates to CASSPTRTEAFF. The rearrangement links TRBV6-7 to TRBJ1-1; unclear D gene. TRBV6-7 is identified as an open reading frame with a role that is uncertain. V was trimmed by 6 bases and J by 5 bases, leaving 10 bases between them. The CDR3 has 12 residues.

CDR3 region: CASRIGGTLAYEQYF. The DNA for the CDR3 is TGTGCCAGCAGGATTGGAGGGACTCTCGCCTACGAGCAGTACTTC. The chain uses TRBV6-1 and TRBJ2-7; TRBD2 might be the D (6 bases). The CDR3 has 15 amino acids. V was clipped by 6 bases and J by 2 bases, with 17 bases between them. Germline assignment: CDR1 MNHNS and CDR2 SASEGT.

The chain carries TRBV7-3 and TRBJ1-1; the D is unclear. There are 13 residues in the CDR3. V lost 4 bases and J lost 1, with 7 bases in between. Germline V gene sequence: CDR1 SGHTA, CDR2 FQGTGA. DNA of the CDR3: TGTGCCAGCAGCTCCTCAGCGAACACTGAAGCTTTCTTT. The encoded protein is CASSSSANTEAFF.

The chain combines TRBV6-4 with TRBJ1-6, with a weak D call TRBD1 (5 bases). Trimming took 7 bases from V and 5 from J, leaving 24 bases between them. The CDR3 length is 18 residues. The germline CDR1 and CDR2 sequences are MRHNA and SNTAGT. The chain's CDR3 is CASIRPRVEEWDNSPLHF. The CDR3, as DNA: TGTGCCAGCATAAGACCCAGGGTAGAAGAGTGGGATAATTCACCCCTCCACTTT.

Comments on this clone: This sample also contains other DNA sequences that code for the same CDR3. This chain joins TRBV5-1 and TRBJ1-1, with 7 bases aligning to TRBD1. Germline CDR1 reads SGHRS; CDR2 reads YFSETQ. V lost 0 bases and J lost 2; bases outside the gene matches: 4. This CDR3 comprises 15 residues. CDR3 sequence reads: CASSLEGAGNTEAFF. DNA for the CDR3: TGCGCCAGCAGCTTGGAGGGGGCGGGCAACACTGAAGCTTTCTTT.

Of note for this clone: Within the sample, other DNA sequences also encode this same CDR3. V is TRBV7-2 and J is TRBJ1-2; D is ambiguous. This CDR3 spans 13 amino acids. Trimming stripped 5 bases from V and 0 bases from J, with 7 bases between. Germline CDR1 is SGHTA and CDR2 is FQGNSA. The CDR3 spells CASSPGSNYGYTF. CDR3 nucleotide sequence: TGTGCCAGCAGCCCGGGGTCTAACTATGGCTACACCTTC.